This TCR beta chain was recovered during a study of blood T cell repertoires in COVID-19. Study-wide context: The cDNA or gDNA used as material had been derived from T cells, B-cell-depleted T cells, or PBMCs.

Study processing details: Amplification with reference gene primers provided the estimates of nucleated cell counts. Sequencing used immunoSEQ multiplex PCR; TCRdb keeps in-frame clones, though not all of them. For V, J and clone size, that table is used; D and trimming come from the DNA. The table includes more than 90,000 clones, 92% detected once. The CDR3 is made up of 16 amino acids. The germline V gene has CDR1 KGHSH and CDR2 LQKENI. Trimming took 3 bases from V and 9 from J; bases not matched to a gene: 14. The sequenced material came from peripheral blood. This rearrangement joins TRBV18 to TRBJ2-3, with 8 bases aligning to TRBD1. The clonotype originates from a man in his fifties with active COVID-19. The CDR3 DNA sequence: TGTGCCAGCTCACCGACCGGGACAGGCCCCGAGGGGACGCAGTATTTT. Residues: CASSPTGTGPEGTQYF. Full variable domain (outside the CDR3, taken from reference TRBV18 and TRBJ2-3): NAGVMQNPRHLVRRRGQEARLRCSPMKGHSHVYWYRQLPEEGLKFMVYLQKENIIDESGMPKERFSAEFPKEGPSILRIQQVVRGDSAAYFCASSPTGTGPEGTQYFGPGTRLTVL.